Sequencing of this TCR beta chain was carried out in a study of shared clonotypes between healthy human individuals. Study-level information: The people who gave samples were two women and a few men aged 18 to 49. Findings and caveats of the study: Only blood was sampled, and tissue TCR repertoires likely differ from blood ones. Larger estimated richness was generally recorded for naive subsets relative to memory subsets.

Points on this clone: Its antigen is currently unknown.

Genomic DNA per cell subset filled all wells of several immunoSEQ plates. Some clones are missing from TCRdb's copy, which holds only in-frame ones; the method was immunoSEQ multiplex PCR. The sample has about 1 million clones, roughly 80% seen once. CDR3 length equals 13 residues. V lost 6 bases, J lost 6 bases, and 10 bases lay in between. Per the germline V gene, CDR1 is SGHRS and CDR2 is YFSETQ. The sample consisted of memory CD4+ T cells sorted from blood. Subset specified: CD45RA-negative fraction. This receptor was identified in a man aged 18 to 29 in good health. The rearrangement links TRBV5-1 to TRBJ1-6; no clear D. The CDR3 sequence: CASKPGGNSPLHF. The CDR3, as DNA: TGCGCCAGCAAACCGGGTGGTAATTCACCCCTCCACTTT.